This TCR beta chain came from a study of identical twins. Study observations and caveats: Model-predicted out-of-frame TCR alpha sharing fell below observed values in monozygotic twins.

Every sampled donor was Caucasian and healthy. TCRdb processed the 5' RACE reads anew with MiXCR; each CDR3 protein has one entry. This sample has roughly 1.6 million distinct CDR3 sequences, with around a third found just once. The junction had 8 bases not matched to a gene; V was cut back by 2 bases and J by 7 bases. The germline V gene has CDR1 MNHEY and CDR2 SVGEGT. The CDR3 runs 16 residues. On this clonotype: Its antigen remains unknown.

Sequencing was performed on cord blood. This sequence originates from a newborn girl in good health. The V and J genes are TRBV6-2 or TRBV6-3 and TRBJ2-1; 10 bases line up with TRBD1. Written as DNA, the CDR3 is TGTGCCAGCAGTTACCAAGGACAGGGGGGTAGGAATGAGCAGTTCTTC. Residues: CASSYQGQGGRNEQFF.